Listed here are 23 T cell receptor beta chains from one sample, sequenced in a study of neurological immune-mediated disorders. One entry per CDR3 protein, called by TCRdb with MiXCR from the 5' RACE reads. The sample shows 81,000 or so distinct CDR3 sequences, 4.5% to 6.5% of them seen only once. Sequencing was carried out using PBMCs. Receptors were obtained from a woman younger than 45 with multiple sclerosis.

This clonotype was picked up many times. The V and J genes are TRBV7-9 and TRBJ1-5; 7 bases fit TRBD1. Germline CDR1 and CDR2: SEHNR and FQNEAQ (reference sequence). V dropped 4 bases and J dropped 2; count of bases not matched to a gene: 8. The CDR3 consists of 16 residues. CDR3 sequence: CASSSQGGSGNQPQHF. DNA for the CDR3: TGTGCCAGCAGCTCGCAGGGGGGGAGTGGCAATCAGCCCCAGCATTTT.

This clonotype was seen ten or more times. CDR3 DNA sequence: TGCAGTGCTGGTAGCTCCTATAATTCACCCCTCCACTTT. Its translation is CSAGSSYNSPLHF. The V and J genes are TRBV20-1 and TRBJ1-6; D not resolved. The length of the CDR3 is 13 residues. Trimming took off 5 bases at V and 0 bases at J, with 5 bases between the two ends. CDR1 and CDR2 from the germline V gene are DFQATT and SNEGSKA (reference sequence).

This clonotype was observed a few times. The chain combines TRBV12-3 or TRBV12-4 with TRBJ2-1; D might be TRBD2 (6 bases). The CDR3 extends over 14 amino acids. The ends were cut back, 6 bases at V and 2 bases at J, with 11 bases in the middle. The CDR3 DNA reads TGTGCCAGCAGCTCTAGCGTCACCTACAATGAGCAGTTCTTC. Translation: CASSSSVTYNEQFF.

There are many counts of this clonotype. The chain links TRBV5-1 to TRBJ2-7; possibly TRBD2 for D (6 bases). The CDR3 covers 14 residues. Germline CDR1 and CDR2: SGHRS and YFSETQ. V was clipped by 2 bases and J by 5 bases, with 14 bases between them. The CDR3 loop reads CASSFGGSGNEQYF. In DNA form, the CDR3 reads TGCGCCAGCAGCTTCGGGGGTTCGGGAAACGAGCAGTACTTC.

This clonotype was recorded many times. The chain couples TRBV27 to TRBJ1-1, with D possibly matching TRBD1 (5 bases). The V gene's germline CDR1 is MNHEY and CDR2 SMNVEV (reference sequence). CDR3 length: 16 amino acids. Trimming left V 0 bases short and J 5 bases short, with 16 bases between. The CDR3 coding sequence is TGTGCCAGCAGTTTATCGTCCAGGGCCTTGAGGACTGAAGCTTTCTTT. It is translated as CASSLSSRALRTEAFF.

This clonotype was seen a handful of times. The chain has TRBV20-1 and TRBJ1-4; D is undetermined. V was clipped by 5 bases and J by 8 bases, with 9 bases between them. There are 11 residues in the CDR3. The germline CDR1 and CDR2 sequences are DFQATT and SNEGSKA (reference sequence). This CDR3 reads CSAEQSEKLFF. The CDR3 nucleotides read TGCAGTGCTGAACAGTCCGAAAAACTGTTTTTT.

This clonotype came up many times. The gene calls are TRBV15 and TRBJ2-1, with 7 bases aligning to TRBD2. In germline, CDR1 is LNHNV, CDR2 YYDKDF (reference sequence). Losses at the gene ends were 0 bases for V and 13 bases for J; bases not matched to a gene: 12. The CDR3 is 15 amino acids. The chain's CDR3 is CATSRDLIAGGLQFF. CDR3 nucleotide sequence: TGTGCCACCAGCAGAGATCTAATAGCGGGTGGCCTACAGTTCTTC.

Many counts were recorded for this clonotype. The chain couples TRBV6-6 to TRBJ2-7, with 8 nucleotides matching TRBD1. This CDR3 is 14 amino acids long. Per germline, CDR1 MNHNY and CDR2 SVGAGI (reference sequence). V lost 3 bases to trimming and J lost 3 bases; unmatched junction nucleotides: 4. The CDR3 region has the DNA TGTGCCAGCAGTTATATGGGACAGGTCTACGAGCAGTACTTC. Its translation: CASSYMGQVYEQYF.

Notes on this clonotype: One end of the junction is discordant with germline, which a read error may explain. This chain connects TRBV18 to TRBJ1-1, with 7 bases lining up with TRBD1. Per the germline V gene, CDR1 is KGHSH and CDR2 is LQKENI. CDR3 size: 16 residues. This CDR3 is CVSSPGTGTANTEAFF. For the CDR3, the DNA is TGTGTCAGCTCACCCGGAACCGGGACAGCGAACACTGAAGCTTTCTTT.

This clonotype was detected many times. V usage is TRBV12-3 or TRBV12-4 and J usage is TRBJ1-4, with TRBD1 matching 7 bases. The CDR3 contains 14 residues. The V segment lost 5 bases and the J segment 5 bases; nucleotides outside the gene matches: 5. CDR3 sequence: CASSGGQPNEKLFF. CDR3 bases: TGTGCCAGCAGTGGGGGACAGCCAAATGAAAAACTGTTTTTT.

The chain links TRBV9 to TRBJ2-1; D tentatively fits TRBD1 or TRBD2 (6 bases each). V gave up 0 bases and J gave up 4 bases, with 17 bases separating them. Germline V gene data show CDR1 as SGDLS and CDR2 as YYNGEE. The CDR3 runs to 17 residues. The CDR3 region has the DNA TGTGCCAGCAGCGTAGCTTGGGGCGGAGGGGGATACAATGAGCAGTTCTTC. The encoded protein is CASSVAWGGGGYNEQFF.

At least ten counts were recorded for this clonotype. The CDR3 sequence is CASSLIDGRPQHF. The CDR3, as DNA: TGTGCCAGCAGCTTAATTGACGGGAGGCCCCAGCATTTT. J is TRBJ1-5 and V is TRBV7-3; D not certain. V lost 1 base to trimming and J lost 9 bases, with 10 bases between them. CDR3 length: 13 residues. CDR1 and CDR2 from the germline V gene are SGHTA and FQGTGA.

This clonotype was counted many times. The chain uses TRBV20-1 and TRBJ1-2, with 7 bases that match TRBD1. Germline V gene data show CDR1 as DFQATT and CDR2 as SNEGSKA (reference sequence). The CDR3 length is 13 residues. Trimming took 5 bases from V and 2 from J; bases not matched to a gene: 5. This chain's CDR3 is CSALRTGNYGYTF. The CDR3 DNA follows: TGCAGTGCTCTTAGGACAGGCAACTATGGCTACACCTTC.

This clonotype was counted ten times or more. This chain uses TRBV20-1 with TRBJ2-7; TRBD1 agrees at 7 bases. In germline, CDR1 is DFQATT, CDR2 SNEGSKA (reference sequence). CDR3 length: 13 residues. DNA for the CDR3: TGCAGTGTTAGAGGGGGCGACGCCCACGAGCAGTACGTC. It encodes CSVRGGDAHEQYV.

Many counts were recorded for this clonotype. CDR3 nucleotide sequence: TGTGCCAGCAGCTTGCCCGTAGGGGAGACCCAGTACTTC. Encoded protein: CASSLPVGETQYF. This chain joins TRBV5-4 and TRBJ2-5; D unresolved. The ends were cut back, 1 base at V and 5 bases at J, with 9 bases in the middle. CDR1 and CDR2 from the germline V gene are SGHNT and YYREEE (reference sequence). The CDR3 is 13 residues long.

This clonotype was detected many times. The chain carries TRBV5-6 and TRBJ1-5; D call uncertain. The V end was cut by 0 bases, the J end by 6 bases, with 7 bases between. Germline loops: CDR1 SGHDT, CDR2 YYEEEE. This CDR3 spans 13 amino acids. The CDR3 DNA follows: TGTGCCAGCAGCTTGGCCAATGGTCAGCCCCAGCATTTT. Translation gives CASSLANGQPQHF. The variable domain in full, with the rest retrieved from reference TRBV5-6 and TRBJ1-5, is DAGVTQSPTHLIKTRGQQVTLRCSPKSGHDTVSWYQQALGQGPQFIFQYYEEEERQRGNFPDRFSGHQFPNYSSELNVNALLLGDSALYLCASSLANGQPQHFGDGTRLSIL.

This clonotype was counted at least ten times. J is TRBJ1-4 and V is TRBV20-1, with a tentative D call TRBD1 (5 bases). CDR1 is DFQATT, CDR2 SNEGSKA, per germline (reference sequence). The V end lost 0 bases, the J end lost 7 bases, and 12 bases lay between the germline ends. The length of the CDR3 is 14 residues. The DNA for the CDR3 is TGCAGTGCTAGAGATCCGGGGGGAAGTGAAAAACTGTTTTTT. This encodes CSARDPGGSEKLFF.

This clonotype was picked up many times. The chain couples TRBV20-1 to TRBJ1-2; tentative D call: TRBD1 (6 bases). V dropped 3 bases and J dropped 6 bases, with 20 bases sitting between them. The germline gives CDR1 DFQATT, CDR2 SNEGSKA (reference sequence). The CDR3 totals 15 residues. DNA for the CDR3: TGCAGTGCTAGTCCCGAGGGGGGTAGTTCTGATGGCTACACCTTC. Its protein product is CSASPEGGSSDGYTF.

The chain employs TRBV2 and TRBJ1-4; D not certain. Germline CDR1 reads SNHLY; CDR2 reads FYNNEI. The V end was cut by 2 bases, the J end by 8 bases, with 12 bases between. The CDR3 is 14 amino acids. The CDR3 DNA reads as TGTGCCAGCAGTGAAACAGCCCTGGGGGAAAAACTGTTTTTT. This codes for CASSETALGEKLFF.

The sample holds a few counts of this clonotype. CDR3 region: CASSLEWAGGYEQYF. In DNA form, the CDR3 reads TGCGCCAGCAGCTTGGAATGGGCGGGTGGCTACGAGCAGTACTTC. V gene TRBV5-1 combines with J gene TRBJ2-7; possible D gene TRBD2, 5 bases. V gave up 0 bases and J gave up 3 bases, with 13 bases separating them. Germline CDR1 is SGHRS and CDR2 is YFSETQ. This CDR3 is built from 15 residues.

In this sample, this clonotype turned up many times. The chain uses TRBV20-1 and TRBJ2-3; 7 nucleotides align to TRBD2. CDR3 length equals 13 residues. Germline lookup yields CDR1 DFQATT and CDR2 SNEGSKA (reference sequence). The trim removed 3 bases at V and 4 bases at J, leaving 4 bases unmatched. CDR3 bases: TGCAGTGCTAGCGGGAGGTCCCCAGATACGCAGTATTTT. Protein: CSASGRSPDTQYF.

The chain uses TRBV4-2 and TRBJ2-3, with 11 bases matching TRBD2. V lost 0 bases, J lost 6 bases, and 5 bases stayed unmatched. The CDR3 covers 16 residues. Per the germline V gene, CDR1 is LGHNA and CDR2 is YNFKEQ. The CDR3 here is CASSQDGTSGADTQYF. CDR3 bases: TGTGCCAGCAGCCAAGACGGGACTAGCGGTGCGGATACGCAGTATTTT.

This clonotype occurred many times. The chain employs TRBV20-1 and TRBJ2-7; 9 bases agree with TRBD1. This CDR3 contains 14 residues. J was trimmed by 0 bases and V by 6 bases; bases with no gene match: 6. From germline, CDR1 is DFQATT and CDR2 SNEGSKA (reference sequence). The CDR3 region has the DNA TGCAGTGCATGGGACAGGGAGGCCTCCTACGAGCAGTACTTC. It yields the protein CSAWDREASYEQYF.